This T cell receptor beta chain was recorded in a study of early T cells in non-severe SARS-CoV-2 infection. Study at large: Sequencing input comprised bulk RNA from unsorted whole blood; chain pairing was not available.

Study-wide results and limits: Comparison of clonotypes with VDJdb favored anti-spike CD8 responses while missing private and CD4 specificities.

For this clonotype: Its target is not known. Given a much more abundant clone one base away, this may be a read error.

Tagging with unique molecular identifiers was applied to individual cDNA molecules. One entry per CDR3 protein results from TCRdb running MiXCR on the 5' RACE reads. The sample shows some 45,000 distinct CDR3 sequences, less than 10% of them seen only once. The V segment lost 2 bases and the J segment 7 bases; nucleotides outside the gene matches: 4. The CDR3 covers 14 residues. Sequencing was performed on whole blood, taken at baseline. This TCR was recovered from an adult who was a healthcare worker with PCR-confirmed SARS-CoV-2 infection or an uninfected control (not recorded which). The rearrangement joins TRBV23-1 to TRBJ1-5; 8 bases fit TRBD1. TRBV23-1 is identified as an open reading frame with a role that is uncertain. The CDR3 nucleotides read TGCGCCAGCAGTCAAAACAGGGGGTTCCAGCCCCAGCATTTT. Translated, it gives CASSQNRGFQPQHF.